Listed below are T cell receptor beta chains from one sample, sequenced in a study of blood T cell repertoires in COVID-19. Generated by immunoSEQ multiplex PCR, the TCRdb table keeps only in-frame clones and is missing some. Here the sample spans 300,000 to 450,000 clones, more than 75% being singletons. Sequencing was performed on peripheral blood. The receptors were gathered from a woman aged 25-40 years with COVID-19, enrolled during active disease. The CDR3 runs from the conserved cysteine through the conserved F or W. D genes are given only for firm matches. Clone size is shown for a subset of rows, as once, few, many or a class of expanded clone.

abundance,v_gene,j_gene,d_gene,len,CDR3aa,CDR3nt
-,TRBV27,TRBJ2-2,-,16,CASSTRGTTNTGELFF,TGTGCCAGCAGTACTAGGGGGACTACGAACACCGGGGAGCTGTTTTTT
-,TRBV7-3,TRBJ2-5,TRBD1,14,CASSATGGGETQYF,TGTGCCAGCAGCGCAACAGGGGGAGGCGAGACCCAGTACTTC
-,TRBV28,TRBJ2-7,TRBD2,15,CASSFSLSGGNEQYF,TGTGCCAGCAGTTTCTCCCTTAGCGGGGGGAACGAGCAGTACTTC
once,TRBV6-1,TRBJ2-7,-,16,CASSGDTFGGLYEQYF,TGTGCCAGCAGTGGGGATACATTCGGCGGGTTGTACGAGCAGTACTTC
-,TRBV11-2,TRBJ2-7,-,13,CASSLEYGHEQYF,TGTGCCAGCAGCTTAGAATATGGCCACGAGCAGTACTTC
-,TRBV24-1,TRBJ2-6,TRBD1,18,CATSDFKQGTSGANVLTF,TGTGCCACCAGTGATTTCAAACAGGGGACCTCTGGGGCCAACGTCCTGACTTTC
-,TRBV10-3,TRBJ2-7,-,12,CAISVQGYEQYF,TGTGCCATCAGTGTGCAGGGTTACGAGCAGTACTTC
-,TRBV19,TRBJ2-7,TRBD2,15,CASSIASGSSYEQYF,TGTGCCAGTAGTATTGCTAGCGGGAGTTCCTACGAGCAGTACTTC
-,TRBV2,TRBJ2-7,-,13,CASRRGGAYEQYF,TGTGCCAGCAGAAGGGGCGGCGCCTACGAGCAGTACTTC
-,TRBV19,TRBJ1-5,-,17,CASSIDPAGYSNQPQHF,TGTGCCAGTAGTATAGATCCGGCGGGTTATAGCAATCAGCCCCAGCATTTT
-,TRBV15,TRBJ2-1,TRBD2,17,CATSPGTSERGSNEQFF,TGTGCCACCAGCCCCGGGACTAGCGAGCGGGGGTCTAATGAGCAGTTCTTC